The next 20 T cell receptor beta chains were all read from a single sample in a study of human T cells and chemical hapten exposure. Time point reported: patch test 1, 2 weeks after DPC sensitization. Treatment specified: therapeutic diphenylcyclopropenone sensitization with weekly scalp DPC. TCRdb recomputed calls from the RACE reads with MiXCR, one row per CDR3 protein. Among tens of thousands of distinct CDR3 sequences, roughly 7.1% were seen once, and the ten largest hold roughly 1.5%. Sequences were derived from whole blood, sampled in connection with sensitization to the hapten diphenylcyclopropenone (DPC). These receptors were taken from a woman aged 25-40 years with alopecia areata. Some clones in this sample may be carry-over from other donors' samples.

This clonotype came up a few times. The V call is TRBV5-1, the J call TRBJ1-5, with D maybe TRBD1 (5 bases). Germline V gene lookup returns CDR1 SGHRS and CDR2 YFSETQ. The CDR3 extends over 13 amino acids. V lost 4 bases and J lost 7, with 12 bases in between. In DNA, the CDR3 is TGCGCCAGCAGCAGGGGTTTCGGGCAGCCCCAGCATTTT. It encodes CASSRGFGQPQHF.

This clonotype was observed many times. The chain joins TRBV7-2 to TRBJ1-4; D not resolved. CDR1 SGHTA and CDR2 FQGNSA come from the germline V gene. Trimming removed 5 bases from V and 0 bases from J, with 10 bases in between. CDR3 size: 15 residues. The CDR3 reads CASSETLATNEKLFF. The CDR3 DNA reads TGTGCCAGCAGCGAGACACTTGCAACTAATGAAAAACTGTTTTTT. The full variable domain, with the rest looked up from reference TRBV7-2 and TRBJ1-4, is GAGVSQSPSNKVTEKGKDVELRCDPISGHTALYWYRQSLGQGLEFLIYFQGNSAPDKSGLPSDRFSAERTGGSVSTLTIQRTQQEDSAVYLCASSETLATNEKLFFGSGTQLSVL.

This clonotype appeared many times. The chain employs TRBV5-6 and TRBJ2-4; D may be TRBD1 (6 bases). CDR1 and CDR2 from the germline V gene are SGHDT and YYEEEE. V was cut by 4 bases and J by 0 bases, with 14 bases left in between. The CDR3 is 16 residues long. CDR3 DNA: TGTGCCAGCAGCCTAAGGGGGTATTTAGCCAAAAACATTCAGTACTTC. It translates to CASSLRGYLAKNIQYF.

This clonotype was detected many times. The rearrangement uses TRBV10-3 and TRBJ2-7, with D tentatively TRBD1 (5 bases). The CDR3 length is 14 residues. Deletions cut 6 bases from V and 2 bases from J, with 14 bases between. From germline, CDR1 is ENHRY and CDR2 SYGVKD. For the CDR3, the DNA is TGTGCCATCAGGCGACAGAGCTTAACCTACGAGCAGTACTTC. It is translated as CAIRRQSLTYEQYF.

In its sample, this clonotype was seen many times. The genes are TRBV6-2 or TRBV6-3 and TRBJ1-1; TRBD1 is a possible D gene (5 bases). V was pared by 5 bases and J by 7 bases, with 14 bases between. CDR3 length: 13 residues. Germline V lookup: CDR1 MNHEY, CDR2 SVGEGT. CDR3 amino acids: CASSITGFLEAFF. In DNA, the CDR3 is TGTGCCAGCAGTATCACAGGATTCCTTGAAGCTTTCTTT.

This clonotype was found a few times. One junction end disagrees with the germline gene, perhaps due to a read error. The chain carries TRBV18 and TRBJ1-1; 8 nucleotides align to TRBD1. Germline assignment: CDR1 KGHSH and CDR2 LQKENI. The CDR3 has 16 amino acids. The CDR3, as DNA: TGTGTCAGCTCACCACTAGGACAGGGATCTATCACTGAAGCTTTCTTT. Translating gives CVSSPLGQGSITEAFF. Combining the CDR3 with reference TRBV18 and TRBJ1-1 gives the whole variable domain NAGVMQNPRHLVRRRGQEARLRCSPMKGHSHVYWYRQLPEEGLKFMVYLQKENIIDESGMPKERFSAEFPKEGPSILRIQQVVRGDSAAYFCVSSPLGQGSITEAFFGQGTRLTVV.

The table lists this clonotype with many counts. The CDR3 sequence is CATSSGGSTDTQYF. In DNA, the CDR3 is TGTGCCACCTCGAGCGGGGGCAGCACAGATACGCAGTATTTT. The chain employs TRBV2 and TRBJ2-3, with TRBD2 matching over 8 bases. With V trimmed by 10 bases and J by 0 bases, 6 bases remained unmatched. The CDR3 extends over 14 amino acids. Germline lookup yields CDR1 SNHLY and CDR2 FYNNEI. Full variable domain (rest looked up from reference TRBV2 and TRBJ2-3): EPEVTQTPSHQVTQMGQEVILRCVPISNHLYFYWYRQILGQKVEFLVSFYNNEISEKSEIFDDQFSVERPDGSNFTLKIRSTKLEDSAMYFCATSSGGSTDTQYFGPGTRLTVL.

This clonotype was detected a few times. V is TRBV30 and J is TRBJ1-1; no reliable D call. Trimming removed 2 bases at V and 10 bases at J, with 14 bases between. Germline V gene lookup returns CDR1 GTSNPN and CDR2 SVGIG (reference sequence). CDR3 length: 12 amino acids. The CDR3: CAWSRIPFGAFF. CDR3 DNA sequence: TGTGCCTGGAGTCGTATCCCGTTTGGAGCTTTCTTT.

This clonotype has a count of ten or more. This chain uses TRBV5-1 with TRBJ2-3; D unclear. Germline V CDR1 and CDR2: SGHRS, YFSETQ. V gave up 0 bases and J gave up 0 bases, with 11 bases separating them. CDR3 length equals 16 residues. In DNA form, the CDR3 reads TGCGCCAGCAGCTTGGGACTCATAGGCAGCACAGATACGCAGTATTTT. Translating gives CASSLGLIGSTDTQYF.

This clonotype was seen ten or more times. The rearrangement uses TRBV7-9 and TRBJ2-5; D gene unclear. Germline V gene data show CDR1 as SEHNR and CDR2 as FQNEAQ (reference sequence). CDR3 length equals 12 residues. The ends were cut back, 5 bases at V and 1 base at J, with 5 bases in the middle. CDR3 loop: CASSRPQETQYF. The CDR3 nucleotides are TGTGCCAGCAGCCGACCCCAAGAGACCCAGTACTTC. Together with reference TRBV7-9 and TRBJ2-5, the CDR3 gives the full variable domain: DTGVSQNPRHKITKRGQNVTFRCDPISEHNRLYWYRQTLGQGPEFLTYFQNEAQLEKSRLLSDRFSAERPKGSFSTLEIQRTEQGDSAMYLCASSRPQETQYFGPGTRLLVL.

Ten or more counts support this clonotype. This chain connects TRBV12-3 or TRBV12-4 to TRBJ1-2; D ambiguous. V gave up 6 bases and J gave up 10 bases, with 18 bases separating them. CDR3 size: 13 residues. The CDR3 spells CASSRTVVAPYTF. The CDR3 DNA is TGTGCCAGCAGCCGGACCGTCGTCGCACCCTACACCTTC.

This clonotype was detected ten times or more. The chain is built from TRBV30 and TRBJ2-7, with D possibly called TRBD1 or TRBD2 (6 bases each). Trimming pared 4 bases from V and 3 bases from J, leaving 10 bases between. The germline CDR1 and CDR2 sequences are GTSNPN and SVGIG (reference sequence). CDR3 length: 12 amino acids. This CDR3 is CAWTRGGYEQYF. In DNA, the CDR3 is TGTGCCTGGACCAGGGGAGGCTACGAGCAGTACTTC.

This clonotype occurred many times. The J gene is TRBJ1-1, the V gene TRBV5-6; no clear D gene. Germline V gene data show CDR1 as SGHDT and CDR2 as YYEEEE. Trimming stripped 3 bases from V and 0 bases from J, with 15 bases between. The CDR3 length is 16 residues. For the CDR3, the DNA is TGTGCCAGCAGCTCGTTGGGTAGGGCGGTGAACACTGAAGCTTTCTTT. It translates to CASSSLGRAVNTEAFF. Filled out from reference TRBV5-6 and TRBJ1-1, the complete variable domain reads DAGVTQSPTHLIKTRGQQVTLRCSPKSGHDTVSWYQQALGQGPQFIFQYYEEEERQRGNFPDRFSGHQFPNYSSELNVNALLLGDSALYLCASSSLGRAVNTEAFFGQGTRLTVV.

This clonotype was counted many times. The J gene is TRBJ1-5, the V gene TRBV6-5; tentatively, D is TRBD1 (5 bases). CDR1 and CDR2 from the germline V gene are MNHEY and SVGAGI. Between the trimmed V and J ends, which lost 6 bases and 7 bases, there was a span of 19 bases. The CDR3 covers 15 residues. This CDR3 reads CASRPRDRPSQPQHF. The CDR3 nucleotides read TGTGCCAGCAGGCCCCGGGACCGGCCGAGCCAGCCCCAGCATTTT.

In this sample, this clonotype turned up many times. The gene calls are TRBV18 and TRBJ2-7; 7 bases line up with TRBD1. V lost 4 bases and J lost 5; bases outside the gene matches: 5. Germline loops: CDR1 KGHSH, CDR2 LQKENI. The CDR3 is 13 residues long. The CDR3 bases are TGTGCCAGCTCACGAGACAGGGTCCACGAGCAGTACTTC. It translates to CASSRDRVHEQYF.

This clonotype was detected ten times or more. The chain carries TRBV30 and TRBJ2-3; 14 nucleotides agree with TRBD2. CDR3 length: 16 amino acids. Trimming took 3 bases from V and 6 from J; bases not matched to a gene: 8. Germline V lookup: CDR1 GTSNPN, CDR2 SVGIG (reference sequence). The CDR3 nucleotides are TGTGCCTGGAGAACAGGACTAGCGGGGGGAGCCGATACGCAGTATTTT. As protein: CAWRTGLAGGADTQYF.

This clonotype was recorded at least ten times. The V call is TRBV7-2, the J call TRBJ1-5, with D possibly TRBD1 on 6 matching bases. The ends were cut back, 1 base at V and 4 bases at J, with 11 bases in the middle. The CDR3 is made up of 15 amino acids. The V gene's germline CDR1 is SGHTA and CDR2 FQGNSA. CDR3: CASSLVGGLNQPQHF. In nucleotides, the CDR3 is TGTGCCAGCAGCTTAGTGGGGGGGCTGAATCAGCCCCAGCATTTT.

The chain couples TRBV3-1 to TRBJ1-5, with unresolved D. V lost 4 bases to trimming and J lost 1 base, with 11 bases between them. The CDR3 is 15 residues long. CDR1 and CDR2 from the germline V gene are LGHDT and YNNKEL (reference sequence). The CDR3 coding sequence is TGTGCCAGCAGCCTAGGGTTTTTGAGCAATCAGCCCCAGCATTTT. Protein sequence: CASSLGFLSNQPQHF.

This clonotype was recorded at least ten times. The chain employs TRBV29-1 and TRBJ1-1, with D maybe TRBD1 (5 bases). The CDR3 has 10 amino acids. The germline V and J ends were trimmed by 4 bases and 6 bases, with 6 bases remaining between them. Germline V gene sequence: CDR1 SQVTM, CDR2 ANQGSEA. The CDR3 loop is CSVGGAEAFF. Here the CDR3 DNA reads TGCAGCGTTGGGGGGGCTGAAGCTTTCTTT.

This clonotype was found a few times. This sequence joins TRBV9 and TRBJ2-3; 7 nucleotides line up with TRBD1. This CDR3 spans 16 amino acids. Germline V gives CDR1 SGDLS, CDR2 YYNGEE. Unmatched junction bases numbered 6, after V lost 0 bases and J lost 2 bases. The CDR3 here is CASSVAAGGTTDTQYF. The CDR3 DNA reads TGTGCCAGCAGCGTAGCCGCAGGGGGTACCACAGATACGCAGTATTTT.